These 29 T cell receptor beta chains originate from one sample sequenced in a study of radiotherapy plus CTLA-4 blockade in lung cancer. Sequenced by immunoSEQ multiplex PCR; TCRdb stores in-frame clones only, minus some. This table has tens of thousands of clones, about 80% appearing once. This material consisted of peripheral blood, taken from a patient treated with radiotherapy plus ipilimumab. These receptors came from a human donor with non-small cell lung cancer who had a complete response to radiotherapy plus ipilimumab.

CDR3 sequence: CASSSTGATENYGYTF. The CDR3 DNA reads TGTGCCAGCTCATCGACAGGGGCGACAGAGAACTATGGCTACACCTTC. The V call is TRBV18, the J call TRBJ1-2; TRBD1 matches at 8 bases. Germline V CDR1 and CDR2: KGHSH, LQKENI. The V segment lost 5 bases and the J segment 2 bases; nucleotides outside the gene matches: 10. The CDR3 has 16 residues.

The chain carries TRBV6-6 and TRBJ1-5; D might be TRBD1 (6 bases). CDR1 and CDR2 from the germline V gene are MNHNY and SVGAGI (reference sequence). V was trimmed by 5 bases and J by 4 bases, leaving 15 bases between them. This CDR3 has 15 residues. Here the CDR3 DNA reads TGTGCCAGCAGTCAGGGGTACGGCTCAAATCAGCCCCAGCATTTT. Translating it yields CASSQGYGSNQPQHF.

The genes are TRBV29-1 and TRBJ1-1, with no clear D. This CDR3 is built from 12 residues. Trimming stripped 1 base from V and 0 bases from J, with 3 bases between. Germline CDR1 and CDR2: SQVTM and ANQGSEA. The CDR3 loop reads CSVEGVNTEAFF. The CDR3 bases are TGCAGCGTTGAAGGAGTGAACACTGAAGCTTTCTTT.

The gene calls are TRBV5-1 and TRBJ2-1; 12 positions agree with TRBD2. CDR1 and CDR2 from the germline V gene are SGHRS and YFSETQ. The CDR3 is 15 amino acids. J lost 6 bases, V lost 4 bases, and 5 bases had no gene match. CDR3 DNA: TGCGCCAGCAGCATCGCTAGCGGGGGGGCCAATGAGCAGTTCTTC. Amino acids: CASSIASGGANEQFF.

V and J are TRBV7-2 and TRBJ1-1; perhaps TRBD1 as D (6 bases). Germline V gene lookup returns CDR1 SGHTA and CDR2 FQGNSA. V lost 4 bases to trimming and J lost 11 bases, with 14 bases between them. The CDR3 consists of 12 residues. CDR3 in DNA: TGTGCCAGCAGCTCCTACAGGGTAGGTGCTTTCTTT. The encoded protein is CASSSYRVGAFF.

This clone was found a few times. The chain employs TRBV14 and TRBJ2-3; D gene ambiguous. V lost 1 base and J 12 bases, leaving 14 bases between the germline ends. Germline CDR1 reads SGHDN; CDR2 reads FVKESK. CDR3 length: 13 residues. The CDR3 coding sequence is TGTGCCAGCAGCCAAGCGGCGCCGGAGACCCAGTATTTT. It yields the protein CASSQAAPETQYF. Using reference TRBV14 and TRBJ2-3 for the parts outside the CDR3, the full variable domain is EAGVTQFPSHSVIEKGQTVTLRCDPISGHDNLYWYRRVMGKEIKFLLHFVKESKQDESGMPNNRFLAERTGGTYSTLKVQPAELEDSGVYFCASSQAAPETQYFGPGTRLTVL.

The chain couples TRBV5-1 to TRBJ2-2; no firm D call. CDR1 SGHRS and CDR2 YFSETQ come from the germline V gene. The CDR3 totals 15 residues. Trimming left V 4 bases short and J 6 bases short, with 16 bases between. The CDR3 region has the DNA TGCGCCAGCAGCCTCGCCGGGTGGGTGTCCGGGGAGCTGTTTTTT. As protein: CASSLAGWVSGELFF.

This chain joins TRBV5-6 and TRBJ1-5; TRBD1 matches 7 bases. Trimming at V came to 4 bases and at J to 1 base, leaving 5 bases not matched to a gene. Germline V gene lookup returns CDR1 SGHDT and CDR2 YYEEEE. This CDR3 contains 15 residues. The CDR3 spells CASSKGTVSNQPQHF. DNA of the CDR3: TGTGCCAGCAGCAAGGGGACAGTCAGCAATCAGCCCCAGCATTTT.

The gene calls are TRBV10-3 and TRBJ2-7, with 11 bases matching TRBD1. The germline gives CDR1 ENHRY, CDR2 SYGVKD. The V and J ends lost 4 bases and 0 bases, in that order; junction bases with no gene match: 2. The CDR3 consists of 15 residues. CDR3 bases: TGTGCCATCAGTGCTGGACAGGGGGCCTCCTACGAGCAGTACGTC. Its protein is CAISAGQGASYEQYV.

CDR3 nucleotides: TGTGCCAGCGAGGGGGCAGGTGGAAACACCATATATTTT. It specifies CASEGAGGNTIYF. The chain links TRBV7-9 to TRBJ1-3; 7 bases agree with TRBD1. V shed 8 bases, J shed 3 bases, and the junction held 4 bases outside the gene matches. The CDR3 has 13 amino acids. The germline CDR1 and CDR2 sequences are SEHNR and FQNEAQ (reference sequence).

The rearrangement uses TRBV16 and TRBJ2-3; 8 nucleotides agree with TRBD2. V lost 6 bases and J lost 1; bases outside the gene matches: 3. Germline lookup yields CDR1 KGHSY and CDR2 FQNENV. The CDR3 has 14 residues. The CDR3 spells CASSSTSGTDTQYF. The CDR3, as DNA: TGTGCCAGCAGTTCGACTAGCGGCACAGATACGCAGTATTTT.

This clone came up once. The chain uses TRBV7-2 and TRBJ1-2; TRBD1 aligns across 8 bases. This CDR3 has 15 amino acids. CDR1 and CDR2 (germline): SGHTA, FQGNSA. The V segment lost 5 bases and the J segment 0 bases; nucleotides outside the gene matches: 5. The CDR3, as DNA: TGTGCCAGCAGCCTGACAGGGGATACTAACTATGGCTACACCTTC. This encodes CASSLTGDTNYGYTF.

This chain links TRBV5-4 with TRBJ2-3; 12 bases fit TRBD2. The CDR3 covers 15 residues. The germline V gene has CDR1 SGHNT and CDR2 YYREEE (reference sequence). V trimming: 0 bases; J trimming: 5 bases; junction bases outside the gene matches: 1. In DNA, the CDR3 is TGTGCCAGCAGCTTGGTGGGACTAGCGGGAGATACGCAGTATTTT. This codes for CASSLVGLAGDTQYF. The full variable domain, completed using reference TRBV5-4 and TRBJ2-3, is ETGVTQSPTHLIKTRGQQVTLRCSSQSGHNTVSWYQQALGQGPQFIFQYYREEENGRGNFPPRFSGLQFPNYSSELNVNALELDDSALYLCASSLVGLAGDTQYFGPGTRLTVL.

The genes are TRBV11-2 and TRBJ2-1, with a possible D match to TRBD2 (5 bases). The CDR3 length is 14 residues. Germline assignment: CDR1 SGHAT and CDR2 FQNNGV. V was shortened by 4 bases and J by 2 bases, with 9 bases between the two germline ends. CDR3 sequence reads: CASSYTGTYNEQFF. The CDR3 DNA reads TGTGCCAGCAGCTACACCGGGACCTACAATGAGCAGTTCTTC.

This rearrangement joins TRBV6-6 to TRBJ2-2; D unresolved. Trimming took off 4 bases at V and 4 bases at J, with 10 bases between the two ends. Germline CDR1 MNHNY, CDR2 SVGAGI (reference sequence). The CDR3 is made up of 14 amino acids. CDR3 sequence (DNA): TGTGCCAGCAGTTTGGGCCAACCCACCGGGGAGCTGTTTTTT. This translates into CASSLGQPTGELFF.

This chain connects TRBV6-5 to TRBJ1-3; D gene ambiguous. From germline, CDR1 is MNHEY and CDR2 SVGAGI. CDR3 length equals 14 residues. V was clipped by 8 bases and J by 0 bases, with 11 bases between them. The CDR3 sequence is CASSPSSSGNTIYF. The CDR3 DNA sequence: TGTGCCAGCTCCCCCTCGAGCTCTGGAAACACCATATATTTT.

This chain links TRBV25-1 with TRBJ2-1; D gene uncertain. Germline V lookup: CDR1 MGHDK, CDR2 SYGVNS. Trimming took off 4 bases at V and 10 bases at J, with 11 bases between the two ends. The CDR3 consists of 12 residues. The CDR3 DNA reads TGTGCCAGCAGTGGGCAAGGCAGGGAGCAGTTCTTC. It specifies CASSGQGREQFF. Combining the CDR3 with reference TRBV25-1 and TRBJ2-1 gives the whole variable domain EADIYQTPRYLVIGTGKKITLECSQTMGHDKMYWYQQDPGMELHLIHYSYGVNSTEKGDLSSESTVSRIRTEHFPLTLESARPSHTSQYLCASSGQGREQFFGPGTRLTVL.

This sequence joins TRBV5-6 and TRBJ2-3; the D gene is possibly TRBD1 (5 bases). This CDR3 region has 13 residues. The germline V gene has CDR1 SGHDT and CDR2 YYEEEE. Trimming removed 3 bases from V and 3 bases from J, with 8 bases in between. This CDR3 reads CASSSQGTDTQYF. Written as DNA, the CDR3 is TGTGCCAGCAGCTCCCAGGGAACAGATACGCAGTATTTT.

The genes are TRBV19 and TRBJ2-2; perhaps TRBD1 as D (5 bases). Germline values: CDR1 LNHDA, CDR2 SQIVND (reference sequence). Trimming cost V 5 bases and J 5 bases, with 15 bases left between them. This CDR3 spans 15 amino acids. CDR3 amino acids: CASSFLQAGTGELFF. The CDR3 coding sequence is TGTGCCAGTAGTTTCTTACAGGCCGGTACCGGGGAGCTGTTTTTT.

The rearrangement links TRBV7-8 to TRBJ2-6, with 9 bases that match TRBD1. The germline V gene has CDR1 SGHVS and CDR2 FQNEAQ. V lost 6 bases, J lost 2 bases, and 5 bases stayed unmatched. CDR3 length: 16 amino acids. CDR3 region: CASRLQGAAGANVLTF. The CDR3 region has the DNA TGTGCCAGCAGGTTACAGGGGGCTGCTGGGGCCAACGTCCTGACTTTC.

This chain joins TRBV18 and TRBJ1-4; perhaps TRBD1 as D (6 bases). Trimming took off 3 bases at V and 2 bases at J, with 13 bases between the two ends. The CDR3 consists of 16 residues. Germline V gives CDR1 KGHSH, CDR2 LQKENI. The DNA of the CDR3 is TGTGCCAGCTCACCGGAGGGGGGGAACACTAATGAAAAACTGTTTTTT. Protein: CASSPEGGNTNEKLFF. The full variable domain, rest sourced from reference TRBV18 and TRBJ1-4, is NAGVMQNPRHLVRRRGQEARLRCSPMKGHSHVYWYRQLPEEGLKFMVYLQKENIIDESGMPKERFSAEFPKEGPSILRIQQVVRGDSAAYFCASSPEGGNTNEKLFFGSGTQLSVL.

CDR3 coding DNA: TGTGCCAGCAGTATCGACATGCGGGACACCGGGGAGCTGTTTTTT. This encodes CASSIDMRDTGELFF. The V call is TRBV27, the J call TRBJ2-2, with D possibly being TRBD2 (5 bases). This CDR3 has 15 amino acids. V was pared by 5 bases and J by 3 bases, with 13 bases between. Germline CDR1 MNHEY, CDR2 SMNVEV (reference sequence).

This clone appeared once. The rearrangement joins TRBV27 to TRBJ2-1; 9 nucleotides match TRBD2. With V trimmed by 6 bases and J by 7 bases, 16 bases remained unmatched. Germline loops: CDR1 MNHEY, CDR2 SMNVEV (reference sequence). This CDR3 has 17 amino acids. The CDR3 sequence: CASSYIPGLAPRNEQFF. In DNA, the CDR3 is TGTGCCAGCAGCTATATCCCTGGACTAGCGCCTAGAAATGAGCAGTTCTTC.

V gene TRBV2 combines with J gene TRBJ2-2; tentative D call: TRBD1 (6 bases). In germline, CDR1 is SNHLY, CDR2 FYNNEI. CDR3 size: 14 residues. V shed 11 bases and J shed 2 bases, with 15 bases lying between them. The CDR3 region has the DNA TGTGCCGGCCAACGGGACACTAACACCGGGGAGCTGTTTTTT. Protein sequence: CAGQRDTNTGELFF.

V usage is TRBV18 and J usage is TRBJ1-2, with 7 bases fitting TRBD1. The trim removed 5 bases at V and 5 bases at J, leaving 5 bases unmatched. This CDR3 is built from 13 residues. CDR1 is KGHSH and CDR2 is LQKENI in the germline V gene. DNA for the CDR3: TGTGCCAGCTCAGGAACAGGGGCATATGGCTACACCTTC. Protein: CASSGTGAYGYTF.

The chain carries TRBV30 and TRBJ2-3, with D perhaps TRBD2 (6 bases). Germline V lookup: CDR1 GTSNPN, CDR2 SVGIG (reference sequence). The CDR3 sequence is 16 residues long. The germline V and J ends were trimmed by 2 bases and 2 bases, with 17 bases remaining between them. CDR3 in amino acids: CAWSLWDVRDTDTQYF. CDR3 nucleotide sequence: TGTGCCTGGAGTTTGTGGGATGTGCGGGACACAGATACGCAGTATTTT.

The V and J genes are TRBV6-6 and TRBJ2-1, with 7 bases that match TRBD2. The germline gives CDR1 MNHNY, CDR2 SVGAGI (reference sequence). This CDR3 has 16 residues. The junction had 12 bases not matched to a gene; V was cut back by 6 bases and J by 4 bases. The CDR3 reads CASSPREASAYNEQFF. DNA of the CDR3: TGTGCCAGCAGCCCCCGGGAGGCTAGCGCTTACAATGAGCAGTTCTTC.

The gene calls are TRBV7-9 and TRBJ1-6; the match to TRBD1 covers 10 bases. CDR1 is SEHNR, CDR2 FQNEAQ, per germline (reference sequence). V lost 5 bases, J lost 9 bases, and 7 bases stayed unmatched. CDR3 length equals 15 residues. The CDR3: CASSLWDRGGSPLHF. DNA of the CDR3: TGTGCCAGCAGCCTCTGGGACAGGGGAGGTTCACCCCTCCACTTT. Using reference TRBV7-9 and TRBJ1-6 for the parts outside the CDR3, the full variable domain is DTGVSQNPRHKITKRGQNVTFRCDPISEHNRLYWYRQTLGQGPEFLTYFQNEAQLEKSRLLSDRFSAERPKGSFSTLEIQRTEQGDSAMYLCASSLWDRGGSPLHFGNGTRLTVT.

This chain links TRBV19 with TRBJ1-5; weak D call: TRBD1 (5 bases). Per the germline V gene, CDR1 is LNHDA and CDR2 is SQIVND (reference sequence). The CDR3 covers 12 residues. Deletions cut 7 bases from V and 11 bases from J, with 15 bases between. Written as DNA, the CDR3 is TGTGCCAGTAAGGCGGGGGGAGAGGCCCAGCATTTT. Its protein product is CASKAGGEAQHF.